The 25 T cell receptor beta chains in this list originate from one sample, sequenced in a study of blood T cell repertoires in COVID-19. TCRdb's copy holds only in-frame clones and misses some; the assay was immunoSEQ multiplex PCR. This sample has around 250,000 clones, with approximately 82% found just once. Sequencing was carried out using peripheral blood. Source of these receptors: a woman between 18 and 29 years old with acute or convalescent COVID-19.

DNA of the CDR3: TGTGCCAGCAGTTCTTTCCGCGGGGGACTAGCAGTTTCTGGCGAGCAGTACTTC. It specifies CASSSFRGGLAVSGEQYF. V usage is TRBV6-2 or TRBV6-3 and J usage is TRBJ2-7; 9 nucleotides align to TRBD2. CDR1 MNHEY and CDR2 SVGEGT come from the germline V gene. V shed 4 bases, J shed 6 bases, and the junction held 19 bases outside the gene matches. This CDR3 is built from 18 residues.

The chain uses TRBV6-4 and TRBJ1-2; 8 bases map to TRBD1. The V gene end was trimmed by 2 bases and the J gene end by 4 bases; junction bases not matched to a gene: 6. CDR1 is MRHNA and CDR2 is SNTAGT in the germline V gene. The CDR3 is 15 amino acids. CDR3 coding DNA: TGTGCCAGCAGTGACACTACGACAGGGGTCTATGGCTACACCTTC. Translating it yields CASSDTTTGVYGYTF.

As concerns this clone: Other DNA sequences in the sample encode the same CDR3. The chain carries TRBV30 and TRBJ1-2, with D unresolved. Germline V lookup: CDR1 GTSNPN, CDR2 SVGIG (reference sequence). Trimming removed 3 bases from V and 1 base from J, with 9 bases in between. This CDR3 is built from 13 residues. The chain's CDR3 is CAWSLGINYGYTF. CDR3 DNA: TGTGCCTGGAGCCTCGGTATTAACTATGGCTACACCTTC.

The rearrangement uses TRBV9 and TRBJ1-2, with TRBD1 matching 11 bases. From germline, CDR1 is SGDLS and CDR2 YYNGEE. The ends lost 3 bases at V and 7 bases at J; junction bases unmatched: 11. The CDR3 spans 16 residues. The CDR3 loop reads CASSAGDRGFGAGYTF. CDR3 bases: TGTGCCAGCAGCGCAGGGGACAGGGGGTTCGGCGCTGGCTACACCTTC.

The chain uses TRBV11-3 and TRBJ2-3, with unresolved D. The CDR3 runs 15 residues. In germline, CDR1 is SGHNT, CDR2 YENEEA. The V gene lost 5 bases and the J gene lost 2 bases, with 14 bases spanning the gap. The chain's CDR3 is CASSPGRSHTDTQYF. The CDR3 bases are TGTGCCAGCAGCCCTGGCAGGTCGCACACAGATACGCAGTATTTT. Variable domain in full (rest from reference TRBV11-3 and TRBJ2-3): EAGVVQSPRYKIIEKKQPVAFWCNPISGHNTLYWYLQNLGQGPELLIRYENEEAVDDSQLPKDRFSAERLKGVDSTLKIQPAELGDSAVYLCASSPGRSHTDTQYFGPGTRLTVL.

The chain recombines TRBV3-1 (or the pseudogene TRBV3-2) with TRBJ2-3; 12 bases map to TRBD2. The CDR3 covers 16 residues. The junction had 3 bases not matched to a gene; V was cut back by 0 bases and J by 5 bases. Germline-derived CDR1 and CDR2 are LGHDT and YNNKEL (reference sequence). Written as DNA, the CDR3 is TGTGCCAGCAGCCAAGACCCGACTAGCGGGGGAGATACGCAGTATTTT. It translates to CASSQDPTSGGDTQYF.

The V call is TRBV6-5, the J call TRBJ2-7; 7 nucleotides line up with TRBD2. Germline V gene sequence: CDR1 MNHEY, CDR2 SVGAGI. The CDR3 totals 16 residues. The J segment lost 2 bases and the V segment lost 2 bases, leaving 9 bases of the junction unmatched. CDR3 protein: CASSYHGGGNPYEQYF. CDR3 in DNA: TGTGCCAGCAGTTACCATGGGGGGGGAAACCCCTACGAGCAGTACTTC.

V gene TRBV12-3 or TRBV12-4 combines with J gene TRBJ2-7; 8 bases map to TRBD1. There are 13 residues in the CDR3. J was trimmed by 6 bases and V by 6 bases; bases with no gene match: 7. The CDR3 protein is CASRAAGGSEQYF. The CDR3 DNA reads TGTGCCAGCAGAGCCGCAGGGGGCTCCGAGCAGTACTTC.

The DNA of the CDR3 is TGTGCCAGCAGCGCCCTTCTTAGCGGGAGCGGCACCGGGGAGCTGTTTTTT. Translated, it gives CASSALLSGSGTGELFF. V and J are TRBV9 and TRBJ2-2; the match to TRBD2 covers 9 bases. CDR1 is SGDLS, CDR2 YYNGEE, per germline. V dropped 3 bases and J dropped 4; count of bases not matched to a gene: 10. The CDR3 consists of 17 residues.

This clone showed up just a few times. The CDR3 region is CATSDLGQGDTGELFF. Written as DNA, the CDR3 is TGTGCCACCAGTGATCTGGGACAGGGGGACACCGGGGAGCTGTTTTTT. The genes are TRBV24-1 and TRBJ2-2; 11 bases line up with TRBD1. CDR1 is KGHDR and CDR2 is SFDVKD in the germline V gene. V shed 3 bases, J shed 3 bases, and the junction held 2 bases outside the gene matches. The CDR3 spans 16 residues.

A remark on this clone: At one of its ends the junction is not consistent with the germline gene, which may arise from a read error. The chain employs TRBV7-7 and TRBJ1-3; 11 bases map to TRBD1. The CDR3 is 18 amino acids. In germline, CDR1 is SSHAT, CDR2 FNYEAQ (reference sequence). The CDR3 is CASSLTRTGGVAGNTIYF. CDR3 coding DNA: TGTGCTAGCAGCTTAACCCGGACAGGGGGCGTGGCTGGAAACACCATATATTTT.

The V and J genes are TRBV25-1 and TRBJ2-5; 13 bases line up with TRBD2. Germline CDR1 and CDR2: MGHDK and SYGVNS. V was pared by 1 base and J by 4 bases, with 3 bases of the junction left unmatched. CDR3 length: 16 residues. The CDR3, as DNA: TGTGCCAGCAGTGAATTCGGACTAGCGGGAGCAGAGACCCAGTACTTC. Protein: CASSEFGLAGAETQYF.

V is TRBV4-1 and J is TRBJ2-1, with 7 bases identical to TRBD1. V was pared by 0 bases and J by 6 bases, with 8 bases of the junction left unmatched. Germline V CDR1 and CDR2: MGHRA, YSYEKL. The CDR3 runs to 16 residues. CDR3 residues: CASSQDIRGSLNEQFF. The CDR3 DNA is TGCGCCAGCAGCCAAGATATCAGGGGGAGTCTCAATGAGCAGTTCTTC.

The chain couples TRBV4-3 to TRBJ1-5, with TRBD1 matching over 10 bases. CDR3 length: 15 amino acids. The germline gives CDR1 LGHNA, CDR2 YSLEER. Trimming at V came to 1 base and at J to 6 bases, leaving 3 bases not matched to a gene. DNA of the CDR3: TGCGCCAGCAGCCAAGGGACAGGGGGTCCTCAGCCCCAGCATTTT. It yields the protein CASSQGTGGPQPQHF.

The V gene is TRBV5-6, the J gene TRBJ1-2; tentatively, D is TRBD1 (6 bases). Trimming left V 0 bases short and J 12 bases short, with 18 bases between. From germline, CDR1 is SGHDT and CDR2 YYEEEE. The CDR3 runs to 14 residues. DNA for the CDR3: TGTGCCAGCAGCTTGGTCTCAGGGGTTGGAGCTGACACCTTC. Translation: CASSLVSGVGADTF.

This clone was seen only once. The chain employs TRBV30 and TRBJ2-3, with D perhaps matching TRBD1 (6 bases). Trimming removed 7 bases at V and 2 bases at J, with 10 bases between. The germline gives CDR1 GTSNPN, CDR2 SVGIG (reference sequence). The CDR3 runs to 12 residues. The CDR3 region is CAFNRVTDTQYF. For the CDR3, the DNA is TGTGCCTTTAACAGGGTCACAGATACGCAGTATTTT. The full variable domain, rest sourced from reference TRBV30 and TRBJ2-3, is SQTIHQWPATLVQPVGSPLSLECTVEGTSNPNLYWYRQAAGRGLQLLFYSVGIGQISSEVPQNLSASRPQDRQFILSSKKLLLSDSGFYLCAFNRVTDTQYFGPGTRLTVL.

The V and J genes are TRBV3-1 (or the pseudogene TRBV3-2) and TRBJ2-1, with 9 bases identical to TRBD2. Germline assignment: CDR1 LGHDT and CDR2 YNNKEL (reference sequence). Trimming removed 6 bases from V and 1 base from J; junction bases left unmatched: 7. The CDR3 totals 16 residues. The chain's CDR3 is CASSRGGGRSYNEQFF. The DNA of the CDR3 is TGTGCCAGCAGTCGCGGGGGGGGCCGGTCCTACAATGAGCAGTTCTTC.

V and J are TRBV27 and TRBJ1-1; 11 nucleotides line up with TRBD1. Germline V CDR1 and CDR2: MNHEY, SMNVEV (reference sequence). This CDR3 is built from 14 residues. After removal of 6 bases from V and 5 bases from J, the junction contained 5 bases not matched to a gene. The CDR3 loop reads CASSRGQGVTEAFF. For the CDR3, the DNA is TGTGCCAGCAGCCGGGGACAGGGGGTTACTGAAGCTTTCTTT.

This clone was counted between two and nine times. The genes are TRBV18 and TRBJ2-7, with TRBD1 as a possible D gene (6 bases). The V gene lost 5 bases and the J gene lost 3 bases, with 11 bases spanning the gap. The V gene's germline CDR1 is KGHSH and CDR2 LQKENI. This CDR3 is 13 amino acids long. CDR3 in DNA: TGTGCCAGCTCAATAACAGGGAACTACGAGCAGTACTTC. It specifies CASSITGNYEQYF.

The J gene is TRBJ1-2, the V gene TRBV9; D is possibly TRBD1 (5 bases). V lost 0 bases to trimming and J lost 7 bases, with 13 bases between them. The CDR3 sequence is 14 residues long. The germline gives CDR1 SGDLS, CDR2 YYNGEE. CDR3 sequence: CASSVVGGAGGYTF. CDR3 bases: TGTGCCAGCAGCGTAGTGGGAGGGGCGGGTGGCTACACCTTC.

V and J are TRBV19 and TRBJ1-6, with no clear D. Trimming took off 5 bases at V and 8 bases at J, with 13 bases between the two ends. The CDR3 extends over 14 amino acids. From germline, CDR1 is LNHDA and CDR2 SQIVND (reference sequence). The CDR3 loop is CASSSLWPHSPLHF. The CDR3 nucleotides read TGTGCCAGTAGTTCCCTCTGGCCCCATTCACCCCTCCACTTT.

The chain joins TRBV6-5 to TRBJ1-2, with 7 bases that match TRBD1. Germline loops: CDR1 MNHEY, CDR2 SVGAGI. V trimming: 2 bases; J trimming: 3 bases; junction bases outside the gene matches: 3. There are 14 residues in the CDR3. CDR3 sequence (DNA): TGTGCCAGCAGTTACCCCGGGACAGACTATGGCTACACCTTC. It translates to CASSYPGTDYGYTF.

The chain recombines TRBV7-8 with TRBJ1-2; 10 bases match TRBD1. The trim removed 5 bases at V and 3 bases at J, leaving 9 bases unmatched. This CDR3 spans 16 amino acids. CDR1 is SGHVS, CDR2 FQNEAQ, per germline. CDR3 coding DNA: TGTGCCAGCAGCACGGGGACAGGGGTGTTGGACTATGGCTACACCTTC. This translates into CASSTGTGVLDYGYTF.

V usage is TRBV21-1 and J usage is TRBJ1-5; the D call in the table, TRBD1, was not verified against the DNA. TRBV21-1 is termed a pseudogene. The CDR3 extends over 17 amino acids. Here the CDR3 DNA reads TGTGCCAGCAGCAAAGCGCTCTTTGTCAGGAAAGAACAGCCCCAGCATTTT. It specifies CASSKALFVRKEQPQHF.

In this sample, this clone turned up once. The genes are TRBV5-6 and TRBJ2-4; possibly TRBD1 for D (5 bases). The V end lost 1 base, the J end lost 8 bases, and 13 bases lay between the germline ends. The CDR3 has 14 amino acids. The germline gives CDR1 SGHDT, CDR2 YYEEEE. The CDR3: CASSLSETDHIQYF. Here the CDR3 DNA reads TGTGCCAGCAGCTTGTCTGAGACAGATCACATTCAGTACTTC.